This T cell receptor beta chain was identified during a study of blood T cell repertoires in COVID-19. Study details: Collection of acute and convalescent COVID-19 samples took place in the United States, Italy and Spain. PBMCs, B-cell-depleted T cells, or T cells provided the cDNA or gDNA that made up the material.

Original data processing: Amplified reference gene primers provided the basis for estimating nucleated cell counts. The method was immunoSEQ multiplex PCR; TCRdb's version includes in-frame clones alone and lacks a portion of them. The DNA gave D and trimming, while V, J and clone size come from that table. The data hold almost 300,000 clones, with approximately 86% observed a single time. Per germline, CDR1 LGHNA and CDR2 YSLEER. The CDR3 covers 14 residues. Trimming took 0 bases from V and 5 from J, leaving 7 bases between them. The sequence derives from a man in his 70s with acute or convalescent COVID-19. Material: peripheral blood. The chain uses TRBV4-3 and TRBJ1-4; no firm D call. This chain's CDR3 is CASSQEPLNEKLFF. CDR3 in DNA: TGCGCCAGCAGCCAAGAGCCTCTAAATGAAAAACTGTTTTTT.